The 10 T cell receptor beta chains listed next were all sequenced from one sample in a study of blood T cell repertoires in COVID-19. This table comes from immunoSEQ multiplex PCR, and its TCRdb copy is limited to in-frame clones, with some not included. The sample comprises 350,000 to 450,000 clones, 70% to 90% of which are singletons, and about 1.4% rests with the top ten. The material sequenced was peripheral blood. All receptors derive from a woman in her forties with COVID-19, enrolled during active disease.

The chain links TRBV28 to TRBJ2-1; possibly TRBD1 for D (5 bases). Per germline, CDR1 MDHEN and CDR2 SYDVKM. V was shortened by 7 bases and J by 0 bases, with 28 bases between the two germline ends. The CDR3 sequence is 20 residues long. CDR3 nucleotide sequence: TGTGCCAGCACAGGAGTTCGTATAAGGTTGACAGTCAGCTCCTACAATGAGCAGTTCTTC. Translating it yields CASTGVRIRLTVSSYNEQFF.

The J gene is TRBJ2-2, the V gene TRBV5-8; D unresolved. This CDR3 contains 11 residues. Trimming removed 4 bases at V and 7 bases at J, with 5 bases between. Germline V gene lookup returns CDR1 SGHTS and CDR2 YDEGEE. The CDR3 DNA follows: TGTGCCAGCAGCCCAGTCGGGGAGCTGTTTTTT. Translating gives CASSPVGELFF.

V is TRBV28 and J is TRBJ2-3, with a weak D call TRBD1 (5 bases). This CDR3 spans 16 amino acids. Trimming removed 5 bases from V and 8 bases from J, with 23 bases in between. Germline assignment: CDR1 MDHEN and CDR2 SYDVKM. The CDR3 region is CASSNRTGILIGTQYF. In DNA form, the CDR3 reads TGTGCCAGCAGTAATCGTACAGGTATTCTGATAGGTACGCAGTATTTT.

This clone was detected once. This chain uses TRBV15 with TRBJ2-7; possibly TRBD1 for D (5 bases). The germline V gene encodes CDR1 LNHNV and CDR2 YYDKDF (reference sequence). This CDR3 has 13 residues. Between the trimmed V and J ends, which lost 4 bases and 3 bases, there was a span of 10 bases. CDR3 residues: CATSTGHFYEQYF. The CDR3 coding sequence is TGTGCCACCAGCACCGGACACTTCTACGAGCAGTACTTC.

This chain connects TRBV30 to TRBJ1-2; a weak D match, TRBD1 (5 bases). The V gene's germline CDR1 is GTSNPN and CDR2 SVGIG (reference sequence). The CDR3 sequence is 12 residues long. Between the trimmed V and J ends, which lost 2 bases and 6 bases, there was a span of 10 bases. CDR3 sequence: CAWSLAGHGYTF. The CDR3 bases are TGTGCCTGGAGTTTGGCAGGGCATGGCTACACCTTC.

J is TRBJ2-2 and V is TRBV9, with 10 nucleotides matching TRBD2. Per germline, CDR1 SGDLS and CDR2 YYNGEE. CDR3 length: 16 amino acids. The J segment lost 5 bases and the V segment lost 1 base, leaving 5 bases of the junction unmatched. This CDR3 is CASSVSLAGETGELFF. CDR3 DNA: TGTGCCAGCAGCGTAAGTCTAGCGGGGGAGACCGGGGAGCTGTTTTTT.

The rearrangement joins TRBV3-1 (or the pseudogene TRBV3-2) to TRBJ1-2; possible D gene TRBD1, 5 bases. Deletions cut 4 bases from V and 4 bases from J, with 10 bases between. This CDR3 region has 13 residues. Germline V gene lookup returns CDR1 LGHDT and CDR2 YNNKEL (reference sequence). DNA of the CDR3: TGTGCCAGCAGCCCGACGGGACTCTATGGCTACACCTTC. It encodes CASSPTGLYGYTF.

This chain joins TRBV9 and TRBJ1-2; D is uncertain. V was trimmed by 0 bases and J by 2 bases, leaving 5 bases between them. This CDR3 has 13 amino acids. From germline, CDR1 is SGDLS and CDR2 YYNGEE. CDR3 in amino acids: CASSVDGNYGYTF. CDR3 nucleotide sequence: TGTGCCAGCAGCGTAGACGGGAACTATGGCTACACCTTC.

Comment on this clone: The sample carries other DNA sequences with the same CDR3. The J gene is TRBJ2-5, the V gene TRBV7-2; maybe TRBD1 (5 bases). The CDR3 totals 13 residues. V was cut by 3 bases and J by 5 bases, with 10 bases left in between. Germline values: CDR1 SGHTA, CDR2 FQGNSA. The CDR3 region is CASSFGRVETQYF. For the CDR3, the DNA is TGTGCCAGCAGCTTTGGCAGGGTGGAGACCCAGTACTTC.

The chain recombines TRBV12-5 with TRBJ2-3, with 9 bases identical to TRBD1. V was clipped by 6 bases and J by 4 bases; unmatched bases: 8. Germline V gene data show CDR1 as LGHNT and CDR2 as FRNRAP. CDR3 length: 15 amino acids. The CDR3 loop is CASGPGQGFSDTQYF. CDR3 sequence (DNA): TGTGCTAGTGGGCCGGGACAGGGATTTTCAGATACGCAGTATTTT. The full variable domain, with the rest looked up from reference TRBV12-5 and TRBJ2-3, is DARVTQTPRHKVTEMGQEVTMRCQPILGHNTVFWYRQTMMQGLELLAYFRNRAPLDDSGMPKDRFSAEMPDATLATLKIQPSEPRDSAVYFCASGPGQGFSDTQYFGPGTRLTVL.